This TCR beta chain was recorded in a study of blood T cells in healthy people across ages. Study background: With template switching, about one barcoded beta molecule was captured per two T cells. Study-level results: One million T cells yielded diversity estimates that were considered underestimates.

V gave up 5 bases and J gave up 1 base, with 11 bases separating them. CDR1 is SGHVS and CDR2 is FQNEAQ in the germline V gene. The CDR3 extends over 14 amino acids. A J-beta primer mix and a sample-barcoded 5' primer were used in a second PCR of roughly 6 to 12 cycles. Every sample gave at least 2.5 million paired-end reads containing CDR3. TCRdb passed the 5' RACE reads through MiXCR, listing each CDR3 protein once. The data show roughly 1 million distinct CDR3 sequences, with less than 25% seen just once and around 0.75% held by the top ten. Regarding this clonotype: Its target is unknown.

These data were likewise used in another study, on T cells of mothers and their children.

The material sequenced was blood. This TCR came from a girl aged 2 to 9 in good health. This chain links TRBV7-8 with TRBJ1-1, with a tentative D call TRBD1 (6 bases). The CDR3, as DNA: TGTGCCAGCAGCGGAAAACAGGGGAACACTGAAGCTTTCTTT. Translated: CASSGKQGNTEAFF.